Shown below are 24 T cell receptor beta chains from a single sample sequenced in a study of cytomegalovirus exposure and HLA in healthy donors. 60 Vbeta and 13 Jbeta primers were used in PCR. Sequencing used immunoSEQ multiplex PCR; TCRdb keeps in-frame clones, though not all of them. The sample records fewer than 150,000 clones, 74% being singletons. The sample taken for sequencing was PBMCs. The source of these receptors is a woman aged 50 to 60 in good health and CMV-seropositive.

Notes on this clone: The same CDR3 arises from other DNA sequences in this sample as well. The CDR3 nucleotides are TGCGCCAGCAGCCTATTAACAGGGATGAACACTGAAGCTTTCTTT. This encodes CASSLLTGMNTEAFF. The gene calls are TRBV5-1 and TRBJ1-1; possibly TRBD1 for D (6 bases). CDR1 SGHRS and CDR2 YFSETQ come from the germline V gene. V was pared by 4 bases and J by 0 bases, with 13 bases between. This CDR3 region has 15 residues.

The gene calls are TRBV12-5 and TRBJ2-7; D remains unclear. Germline lookup yields CDR1 LGHNT and CDR2 FRNRAP. V lost 3 bases, J lost 5 bases, and 14 bases lay in between. This CDR3 contains 14 residues. CDR3 in DNA: TGTGCTAGTGGTTTCTCCACAGTCTTGGACGAGCAGTACTTC. Encoded protein: CASGFSTVLDEQYF.

The genes are TRBV10-3 and TRBJ2-3, with unresolved D. V dropped 1 base and J dropped 0 bases, with 8 bases sitting between them. The CDR3 has 15 amino acids. Per the germline V gene, CDR1 is ENHRY and CDR2 is SYGVKD. CDR3 bases: TGTGCCATCAGTGAGTGGTCAACTAGCACAGATACGCAGTATTTT. Protein product: CAISEWSTSTDTQYF.

The V call is TRBV5-1, the J call TRBJ2-7; TRBD2 matches at 7 bases. This CDR3 is 14 amino acids long. V gave up 4 bases and J gave up 0 bases; unmatched junction bases: 4. CDR1 is SGHRS, CDR2 YFSETQ, per germline. CDR3 sequence (DNA): TGCGCCAGCAGCCCCGGGGGGACCTCCTACGAGCAGTACTTC. Protein product: CASSPGGTSYEQYF.

The chain carries TRBV6-1 and TRBJ2-3; 10 positions agree with TRBD2. CDR3 length: 15 amino acids. J gave up 3 bases and V 6 bases, and 6 bases lay outside the gene matches. CDR1 and CDR2 (germline): MNHNS, SASEGT. The CDR3 nucleotides read TGTGCCAGCAGAGATAGCGGGAGGCTGACAGATACGCAGTATTTT. Protein product: CASRDSGRLTDTQYF.

This clone was recorded once. The chain joins TRBV4-2 to TRBJ1-1; D is possibly TRBD1 (6 bases). Per the germline V gene, CDR1 is LGHNA and CDR2 is YNFKEQ. This CDR3 spans 16 amino acids. Trimming shortened V by 0 bases and J by 3 bases, and 14 bases separated the two germline ends. Here the CDR3 DNA reads TGTGCCAGCAGCCAAGATCCTCCAGGGGCCTACACTGAAGCTTTCTTT. Translating it yields CASSQDPPGAYTEAFF.

The chain combines TRBV5-1 with TRBJ2-3, with D possibly matching TRBD2 (6 bases). CDR3 size: 15 residues. V lost 0 bases, J lost 7 bases, and 15 bases lay in between. CDR1 and CDR2 (germline): SGHRS, YFSETQ. The CDR3 here is CASSLDVGEVYTQYF. CDR3 nucleotide sequence: TGCGCCAGCAGCTTGGATGTGGGGGAGGTATATACGCAGTATTTT.

CDR3 bases: TGTGCCAGCAGTTACACTAGGTTTCAAGAGACCCAGTACTTC. This codes for CASSYTRFQETQYF. The chain is built from TRBV6-5 and TRBJ2-5; D is perhaps TRBD2 (5 bases). The CDR3 length is 14 residues. Trimming stripped 2 bases from V and 2 bases from J, with 9 bases between. From germline, CDR1 is MNHEY and CDR2 SVGAGI.

There are a few counts of this clone. The chain joins TRBV18 to TRBJ2-2, with TRBD2 identical over 8 bases. CDR3 size: 16 residues. The V segment lost 1 base and the J segment 4 bases; nucleotides outside the gene matches: 5. The germline CDR1 and CDR2 sequences are KGHSH and LQKENI. The CDR3 region has the DNA TGTGCCAGCTCACCACAAGCGGGAGTGCTCACCGGGGAGCTGTTTTTT. Translated: CASSPQAGVLTGELFF.

This rearrangement joins TRBV2 to TRBJ1-4; D perhaps matches TRBD1 (6 bases). Trimming cost V 7 bases and J 2 bases, with 11 bases left between them. Germline CDR1 and CDR2: SNHLY and FYNNEI. CDR3 length: 14 residues. The CDR3 DNA sequence: TGTGCCAGCAACAGGGAAGGCACTAATGAAAAACTGTTTTTT. It is translated as CASNREGTNEKLFF.

The chain carries TRBV19 and TRBJ2-1; the match to TRBD1 covers 9 bases. V shed 4 bases, J shed 16 bases, and the junction held 5 bases outside the gene matches. The CDR3 is made up of 11 amino acids. In germline, CDR1 is LNHDA, CDR2 SQIVND (reference sequence). The CDR3: CASSNRDRDFF. DNA for the CDR3: TGTGCCAGTAGTAATCGGGACAGGGACTTCTTC.

This clone appeared a single time. The chain carries TRBV2 and TRBJ1-2; D possibly corresponds to TRBD1 (6 bases). CDR1 and CDR2 from the germline V gene are SNHLY and FYNNEI. The germline V and J ends were trimmed by 3 bases and 2 bases, with 7 bases remaining between them. The CDR3 loop spans 13 amino acids. Here the CDR3 DNA reads TGTGCCAGCAGTGACAGGGGAAACTATGGCTACACCTTC. Translated: CASSDRGNYGYTF.

V usage is TRBV19 and J usage is TRBJ2-1; 9 positions match TRBD1. Trimming at V came to 5 bases and at J to 8 bases, leaving 16 bases not matched to a gene. Per germline, CDR1 LNHDA and CDR2 SQIVND (reference sequence). There are 17 residues in the CDR3. The CDR3 DNA is TGTGCCAGTAGTCCCCTTCCGGGACAGGGCTCAACGCATGAGCAGTTCTTC. It specifies CASSPLPGQGSTHEQFF.

The chain combines TRBV5-4 with TRBJ2-7; 9 positions match TRBD1. The ends lost 4 bases at V and 2 bases at J; junction bases unmatched: 7. Germline lookup yields CDR1 SGHNT and CDR2 YYREEE (reference sequence). The CDR3 length is 15 residues. This CDR3 is CASSPGQGFTYEQYF. The CDR3 DNA follows: TGTGCCAGCAGCCCAGGACAGGGGTTTACCTACGAGCAGTACTTC.

This chain joins TRBV7-2 and TRBJ1-5; D is uncertain. The CDR3 runs to 14 residues. CDR1 is SGHTA, CDR2 FQGNSA, per germline. V was shortened by 0 bases and J by 3 bases, with 6 bases between the two germline ends. Here the CDR3 reads CASSLAYTNQPQHF. Written as DNA, the CDR3 is TGTGCCAGCAGCTTAGCGTACACCAATCAGCCCCAGCATTTT.

The rearrangement links TRBV7-8 to TRBJ2-1; 13 nucleotides align to TRBD2. Germline lookup yields CDR1 SGHVS and CDR2 FQNEAQ. Losses at the gene ends were 5 bases for V and 7 bases for J; bases not matched to a gene: 5. The CDR3 consists of 15 residues. CDR3 sequence reads: CASSPGLAGINEQFF. The DNA for the CDR3 is TGTGCCAGCAGCCCGGGACTAGCGGGAATTAATGAGCAGTTCTTC.

The chain couples TRBV19 to TRBJ2-1, with TRBD2 matching 8 bases. The V and J ends lost 8 bases and 6 bases, in that order; junction bases with no gene match: 9. The CDR3 is made up of 14 amino acids. The germline gives CDR1 LNHDA, CDR2 SQIVND (reference sequence). The CDR3 protein is CASSSGGTVNEQFF. CDR3 coding DNA: TGTGCCAGTTCAAGCGGGGGCACGGTCAATGAGCAGTTCTTC.

This chain joins TRBV7-2 and TRBJ2-1; TRBD2 is a possible D gene (5 bases). Germline CDR1 is SGHTA and CDR2 is FQGNSA. The germline V and J ends were trimmed by 5 bases and 3 bases, with 11 bases remaining between them. The CDR3 runs 14 residues. The CDR3 loop is CASSPSGSYNEQFF. The DNA of the CDR3 is TGTGCCAGCAGCCCTTCTGGGAGCTACAATGAGCAGTTCTTC.

The rearrangement joins TRBV6-5 to TRBJ2-1; TRBD2 matches 8 bases. Germline V lookup: CDR1 MNHEY, CDR2 SVGAGI. The CDR3 is 16 residues long. The J segment lost 6 bases and the V segment lost 4 bases, leaving 11 bases of the junction unmatched. The CDR3 region has the DNA TGTGCCAGCAGTTCAAACCGCCGGGGGGGCCTCAATGAGCAGTTCTTC. This gives the protein CASSSNRRGGLNEQFF.

The V gene is TRBV2, the J gene TRBJ1-2; 7 bases align to TRBD1. The J segment lost 8 bases and the V segment lost 3 bases, leaving 9 bases of the junction unmatched. Germline-derived CDR1 and CDR2 are SNHLY and FYNNEI. The CDR3 contains 14 residues. The DNA of the CDR3 is TGTGCCAGCAGTGAGACTTCGACAGGGTCCGGCTACACCTTC. Translated: CASSETSTGSGYTF.

The V and J genes are TRBV25-1 and TRBJ1-1; D might be TRBD1 (6 bases). Trimming stripped 4 bases from V and 0 bases from J, with 12 bases between. The CDR3 contains 15 residues. Germline assignment: CDR1 MGHDK and CDR2 SYGVNS. The CDR3 here is CASSAGGLLNTEAFF. The CDR3 coding sequence is TGTGCCAGCAGTGCGGGGGGGCTTCTGAACACTGAAGCTTTCTTT. The entire variable domain, with the rest obtained from reference TRBV25-1 and TRBJ1-1, is as follows: EADIYQTPRYLVIGTGKKITLECSQTMGHDKMYWYQQDPGMELHLIHYSYGVNSTEKGDLSSESTVSRIRTEHFPLTLESARPSHTSQYLCASSAGGLLNTEAFFGQGTRLTVV.

The chain links TRBV7-2 to TRBJ2-1, with D unresolved. Per the germline V gene, CDR1 is SGHTA and CDR2 is FQGNSA. V shed 1 base and J shed 8 bases, with 6 bases lying between them. The CDR3 has 12 residues. This CDR3 reads CASSLGAYEQFF. For the CDR3, the DNA is TGTGCCAGCAGCTTAGGGGCATATGAGCAGTTCTTC. Full variable domain (missing parts from reference TRBV7-2 and TRBJ2-1): GAGVSQSPSNKVTEKGKDVELRCDPISGHTALYWYRQSLGQGLEFLIYFQGNSAPDKSGLPSDRFSAERTGGSVSTLTIQRTQQEDSAVYLCASSLGAYEQFFGPGTRLTVL.

The chain combines TRBV18 with TRBJ2-3; 7 bases line up with TRBD2. In germline, CDR1 is KGHSH, CDR2 LQKENI. This CDR3 is 15 amino acids long. Losses at the gene ends were 1 base for V and 2 bases for J; bases not matched to a gene: 3. Written as DNA, the CDR3 is TGTGCCAGCTCACCACTCGCGGGAGCCACAGATACGCAGTATTTT. Translating it yields CASSPLAGATDTQYF.

The CDR3 DNA reads TGCGCCAGCAGCCTCGACCTGGGAGGCGTCTATGGCTACACCTTC. Amino acids: CASSLDLGGVYGYTF. The genes are TRBV5-1 and TRBJ1-2; D unresolved. The CDR3 contains 15 residues. The germline CDR1 and CDR2 sequences are SGHRS and YFSETQ. Trimming removed 4 bases at V and 4 bases at J, with 17 bases between.